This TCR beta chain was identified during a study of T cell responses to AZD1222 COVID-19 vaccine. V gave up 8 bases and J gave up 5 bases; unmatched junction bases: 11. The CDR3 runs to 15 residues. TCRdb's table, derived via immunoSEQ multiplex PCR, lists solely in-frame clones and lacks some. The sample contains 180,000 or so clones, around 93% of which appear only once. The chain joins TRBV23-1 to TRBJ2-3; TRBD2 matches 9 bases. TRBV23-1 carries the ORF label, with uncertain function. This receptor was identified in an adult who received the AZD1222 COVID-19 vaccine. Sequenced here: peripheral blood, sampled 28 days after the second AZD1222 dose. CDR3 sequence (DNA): TGCGCCAGCCCTGGTCCTAGCGGGGCTAGAGATACGCAGTATTTT. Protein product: CASPGPSGARDTQYF.